The rows below give T cell receptor beta chains drawn from one sample of a study of blood T cell repertoires in COVID-19. Repertoires were generated with immunoSEQ multiplex PCR, while TCRdb's copy carries only in-frame clones and drops some. Of roughly 200,000 clones listed, more than 85% were seen once; the top ten hold roughly 3%. The sequencing input was peripheral blood. The origin of the receptors is a man in his 60s with acute or convalescent COVID-19. Each CDR3 is given with its conserved first and last residue. D genes are given only for firm matches. Size values are once, few and many counts, or a class for expanded clones, and some rows have none.

clone size | J gene | CDR3 length | D gene | V gene | CDR3 protein | CDR3 DNA
- | TRBJ1-1 | 13 | - | TRBV12-3/TRBV12-4 | CASRRGQNTEAFF | TGTGCCAGCAGGCGCGGACAGAACACTGAAGCTTTCTTT
- | TRBJ2-7 | 16 | TRBD2 | TRBV18 | CASSPGVAGAAYEQYF | TGTGCCAGCTCACCAGGGGTAGCGGGGGCCGCCTACGAGCAGTACTTC
once | TRBJ2-3 | 16 | TRBD1 | TRBV5-1 | CASSPEQGASTDTQYF | TGCGCCAGCAGCCCGGAACAGGGGGCAAGCACAGATACGCAGTATTTT
- | TRBJ2-1 | 17 | TRBD2 | TRBV3-1/TRBV3-2 | CASSQGGLAGGFNEQFF | TGTGCCAGCAGCCAAGGGGGACTAGCGGGGGGATTTAATGAGCAGTTCTTC
- | TRBJ2-1 | 19 | TRBD2 | TRBV3-1/TRBV3-2 | CASSQDSPQRGVSYNEQFF | TGTGCCAGCAGCCAAGACTCCCCCCAGCGGGGGGTCTCCTACAATGAGCAGTTCTTC
- | TRBJ1-2 | 13 | - | TRBV29-1 | CSVATPSFRGYTF | TGCAGCGTTGCCACCCCGTCGTTTCGGGGCTACACCTTC
- | TRBJ2-3 | 14 | - | TRBV29-1 | CSVARVEGTDTQYF | TGCAGCGTGGCCAGGGTTGAGGGCACAGATACGCAGTATTTT
- | TRBJ2-3 | 15 | - | TRBV3-1/TRBV3-2 | CASSQEGAGTDTQYF | TGTGCCAGCAGCCAAGAGGGAGCTGGGACAGATACGCAGTATTTT
- | TRBJ2-5 | 16 | TRBD2 | TRBV3-1/TRBV3-2 | CASSPGSGGGQETQYF | TGTGCCAGCAGCCCAGGGAGCGGGGGTGGACAAGAGACCCAGTACTTC
- | TRBJ2-6 | 16 | TRBD1 | TRBV29-1 | CSAGTGGGSGANVLTF | TGCAGCGCCGGGACAGGGGGTGGTTCTGGGGCCAACGTCCTGACTTTC
- | TRBJ2-7 | 13 | - | TRBV27 | CASSFRENWEQYF | TGTGCCAGCAGTTTTCGGGAGAACTGGGAGCAGTACTTC
- | TRBJ2-7 | 16 | - | TRBV18 | CASSPARDWSAYEQYF | TGTGCCAGCTCACCGGCCAGGGACTGGAGCGCCTACGAGCAGTACTTC
- | TRBJ1-4 | 15 | - | TRBV3-1/TRBV3-2 | CASSQGSFAVEKLFF | TGTGCCAGCAGCCAAGGTTCTTTTGCGGTTGAAAAACTGTTTTTT
- | TRBJ1-4 | 17 | TRBD1 | TRBV7-9 | CASSFLSGTGTNEKLFF | TGTGCCAGCAGCTTTCTATCCGGGACAGGGACTAATGAAAAACTGTTTTTT
once | TRBJ2-7 | 15 | TRBD2 | TRBV4-3 | CASSQDSAGVWEQYF | TGCGCCAGCAGCCAAGATTCTGCGGGGGTCTGGGAGCAGTACTTC
- | TRBJ1-4 | 16 | - | TRBV4-1 | CASSQGSGAVGEKLFF | TGCGCCAGCAGCCAAGGTTCAGGGGCGGTGGGTGAAAAACTGTTTTTT
- | TRBJ1-4 | 13 | - | TRBV7-9 | CASSSRELEKLFF | TGTGCCAGCAGCTCCCGAGAGCTTGAAAAACTGTTTTTT
- | TRBJ2-7 | 14 | - | TRBV9 | CASSVGEEPYEQYF | TGTGCCAGCAGCGTAGGGGAGGAGCCCTACGAGCAGTACTTC
once | TRBJ2-2 | 14 | TRBD2 | TRBV19 | CASRTSGGERELFF | TGTGCCAGTCGGACTAGCGGGGGGGAGCGGGAGCTGTTTTTT
- | TRBJ1-4 | 15 | - | TRBV10-3 | CAISESGGPNEKLFF | TGTGCCATCAGTGAGTCGGGGGGTCCTAATGAAAAACTGTTTTTT